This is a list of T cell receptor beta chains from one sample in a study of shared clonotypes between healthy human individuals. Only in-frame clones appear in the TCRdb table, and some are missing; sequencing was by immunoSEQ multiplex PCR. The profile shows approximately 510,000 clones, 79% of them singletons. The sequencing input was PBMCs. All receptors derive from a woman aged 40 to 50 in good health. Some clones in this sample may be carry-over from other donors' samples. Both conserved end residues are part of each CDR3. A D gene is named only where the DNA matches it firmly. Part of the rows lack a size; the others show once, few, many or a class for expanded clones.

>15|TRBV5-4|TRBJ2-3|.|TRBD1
TGTGCCAGCAGCCCGGACAGGTCGCGAACAGATACGCAGTATTTT
CASSPDRSRTDTQYF
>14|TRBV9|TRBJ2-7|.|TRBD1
TGTGCCAGCAGCGTAGCTGTGACAGGGGGGGAGCAGTACTTC
CASSVAVTGGEQYF
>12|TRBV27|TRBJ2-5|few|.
TGTGCCAGCAGTCCTACCGGTGAGACCCAGTACTTC
CASSPTGETQYF
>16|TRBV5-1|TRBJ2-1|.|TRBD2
TGCGCCAGCAGCTTCCGGACTAGCGGCTCGTGGAATGAGCAGTTCTTC
CASSFRTSGSWNEQFF
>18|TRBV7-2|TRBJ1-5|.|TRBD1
TGTGCCAGCAGCCATACTACAGGGGGGACTTATAGCAATCAGCCCCAGCATTTT
CASSHTTGGTYSNQPQHF
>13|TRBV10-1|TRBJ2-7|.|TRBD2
TGCGCCAGCAGTGAGTCTTTGCTAGCGGCACCGTACTTC
CASSESLLAAPYF
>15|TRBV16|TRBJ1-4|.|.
TGTGCCAGCAGCCGCTCGCTCGGGGCTAGTGAAAAACTGTTTTTT
CASSRSLGASEKLFF
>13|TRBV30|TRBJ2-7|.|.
TGTGCCTGGAGTGTACTCTGGACCGGCGAGCAGTACTTC
CAWSVLWTGEQYF
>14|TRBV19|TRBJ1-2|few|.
TGTGCCAGTAGAGTCCCGGTTTCTAACTATGGCTACACCTTC
CASRVPVSNYGYTF
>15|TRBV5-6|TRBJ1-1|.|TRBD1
TGTGCCAGCAGCCCAGGGACAGGGAGATCGACTGAAGCTTTCTTT
CASSPGTGRSTEAFF
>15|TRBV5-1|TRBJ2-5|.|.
TGCGCCAGCAGCTTGGCCCACATCCCTGGAGAGACCCAGTACTTC
CASSLAHIPGETQYF
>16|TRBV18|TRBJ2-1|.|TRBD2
TGTGCCAGCTCACCACCGGGACTAGCGGGATTGGGTGAGCAGTTCTTC
CASSPPGLAGLGEQFF
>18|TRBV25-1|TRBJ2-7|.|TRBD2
TGTGCCAGAATCGGACTAGCGGAAGAGAGTGGTGGGTCCTACGAGCAGTACTTC
CARIGLAEESGGSYEQYF
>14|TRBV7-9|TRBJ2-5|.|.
TGTGCCAGCAGCCCACGGACCACCCAAGAGACCCAGTACTTC
CASSPRTTQETQYF
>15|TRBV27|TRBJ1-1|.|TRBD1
TGTGCCAGCAGTCTGGACAGGCACATGAACACTGAAGCTTTCTTT
CASSLDRHMNTEAFF
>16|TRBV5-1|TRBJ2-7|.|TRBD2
TGCGCCAGCAGCCCACCTCGAAGCGGGAGGAGGAACGAGCAGTACTTC
CASSPPRSGRRNEQYF
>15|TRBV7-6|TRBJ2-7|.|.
TGTGCCAGCAGCTTAGGGCAGGAGACCTCCTACGAGCAGTACTTC
CASSLGQETSYEQYF
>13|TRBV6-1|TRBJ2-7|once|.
TGTGCCAGCAGTGCCGGGTTCTCCTACGAGCAGTACTTC
CASSAGFSYEQYF
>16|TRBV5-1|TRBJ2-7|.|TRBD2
TGCGCCAGCAGCTTGGACGCTAGCGGGTCAGTCTACGAGCAGTACTTC
CASSLDASGSVYEQYF
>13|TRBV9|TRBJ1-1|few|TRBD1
TGTGCCAGCAACCCAGTGGGCAGGGGGACCGCTTTCTTT
CASNPVGRGTAFF
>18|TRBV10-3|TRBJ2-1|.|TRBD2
TGTGCCATCAGTTTCGCGACTAGCGGGAGGGCAGGTTACAATGAGCAGTTCTTC
CAISFATSGRAGYNEQFF
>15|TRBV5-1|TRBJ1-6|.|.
TGCGCCAGCAGCTTGGATGTTGCAGGGAAATCACCCCTCCACTTT
CASSLDVAGKSPLHF
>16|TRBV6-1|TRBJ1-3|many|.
TGTGCCAGCAGTGATGCAGGGCGCCGCTCTGGAAACACCATATATTTT
CASSDAGRRSGNTIYF